These T cell receptor beta chains were read from a single sample in a study of T cell responses to AZD1222 COVID-19 vaccine. Sequencing was performed with immunoSEQ multiplex PCR; in TCRdb, only in-frame clones are kept and a portion is missing. The sample yields around 130,000 clones, just under 95% seen once. The sample consisted of peripheral blood, taken on day 0 of AZD1222 vaccination. These receptors all stem from an adult in good health. The CDR3 runs from the conserved cysteine through the conserved F or W. D genes are given only for firm matches. A clone size is listed for some rows: how often the clone was seen (once, few, many), or a class if it is expanded.

size	V	D	J	DNA	CDR3
few	TRBV10-3	NA	TRBJ1-2	TGTGCCATCAGTGCGCGGGGGTTGGATGGCTACACCTTC	CAISARGLDGYTF
NA	TRBV5-1	TRBD2	TRBJ2-5	TGCGCCAGCAGCTTGGCGACTAGCGGGAGTATGATCAGCCAAGAGACCCAGTACTTC	CASSLATSGSMISQETQYF
NA	TRBV29-1	TRBD1	TRBJ2-3	TGCAGCGTTGATGGGGGACAGGGATTCACAGATACGCAGTATTTT	CSVDGGQGFTDTQYF
NA	TRBV12-3/TRBV12-4	NA	TRBJ1-5	TGTGCCAGCAGTTTAGACCGCAAACAGCCCCAGCATTTT	CASSLDRKQPQHF
NA	TRBV11-2	TRBD2	TRBJ2-1	TGTGCCAGCAGACCTAGCGGTAATGAGCAGTTCTTC	CASRPSGNEQFF
NA	TRBV30	NA	TRBJ2-7	TGTGCCTGGTCTTTGGGCTACGAGCAGTACTTC	CAWSLGYEQYF
NA	TRBV20-1	NA	TRBJ1-5	TGCAGTGCTAGTAAGCCAGGCGTCAATCAGCCCCAGCATTTT	CSASKPGVNQPQHF
NA	TRBV29-1	NA	TRBJ1-1	TGCAGCGTTGGACGGAACACTGAAGCTTTCTTT	CSVGRNTEAFF
NA	TRBV7-9	NA	TRBJ2-1	TGTGCCAGCATGGGGGTAACCTACAATGAGCAGTTCTTC	CASMGVTYNEQFF
NA	TRBV5-5	NA	TRBJ1-6	TGTGCCAGCAGCTTGGAATTCCCGCGTAACAATTTGCCGGAGGGGCTCCACTTT	CASSLEFPRNNLPEGLHF
NA	TRBV6-5	NA	TRBJ1-2	TGTGCCAGCAGAGGGGACAAACCCTATGGCTACACCTTC	CASRGDKPYGYTF
NA	TRBV6-5	NA	TRBJ1-1	TGTGCCAGCAGTTACTCGCGGGGGGCGAGGACTGAAGCTTTCTTT	CASSYSRGARTEAFF
once	TRBV7-2	NA	TRBJ2-2	TGTGCCAGCAACGGAGGGCCGAGCACCGGGGAGCTGTTTTTT	CASNGGPSTGELFF
NA	TRBV19	NA	TRBJ1-3	TGTGCCAGTACAGCTCAGAGCACCATATATTTT	CASTAQSTIYF
NA	TRBV6-5	NA	TRBJ1-4	TGTGCCAGCAGTTACTCGAGAGGCAATGAAAAACTGTTTTTT	CASSYSRGNEKLFF
NA	TRBV15	NA	TRBJ2-7	TGTGCCACCAGCAGAGTGGGACCAGGCTACGAGCAGTACTTC	CATSRVGPGYEQYF
NA	TRBV5-6	NA	TRBJ2-6	TGTGCCAGCAGCTTATTAGCAGGGTCGGTCTCTGGGGCCAACGTCCTGACTTTC	CASSLLAGSVSGANVLTF
few	TRBV3-1/TRBV3-2	NA	TRBJ2-2	TGTGCCAGCAGCCAATCCGACATTTTTTTGGACACCGGGGAGCTGTTTTTT	CASSQSDIFLDTGELFF
NA	TRBV4-3	NA	TRBJ2-6	TGCGCCAGCAGCCAGAGACACAGCTTCTCCTCTGGGGCCAACGTCCTGACTTTC	CASSQRHSFSSGANVLTF
NA	TRBV4-2	NA	TRBJ1-3	TGTGCCAGCAGCCACCCAGGGGTACTCGGAAACACCATATATTTT	CASSHPGVLGNTIYF
NA	TRBV28	TRBD1	TRBJ2-7	TGTGCCAGCAGTTTAGGGACAGGGAGCACCTACGAGCAGTACTTC	CASSLGTGSTYEQYF
NA	TRBV7-9	NA	TRBJ1-1	TGTGCCAGCAGCCGAGGGTTGGTGAACACTGAAGCTTTCTTT	CASSRGLVNTEAFF
NA	TRBV5-4	TRBD1	TRBJ2-7	TGTGCCAGCAGCCCTGGTGGGACAGCTCTTAGTCCCTACGAGCAGTACTTC	CASSPGGTALSPYEQYF
NA	TRBV5-1	TRBD2	TRBJ2-7	TGCGCCAGCAGGTTGGCCCCCGGGACTAGCGGAACCTACGAGCAGTACTTC	CASRLAPGTSGTYEQYF
NA	TRBV4-1	NA	TRBJ1-4	TGCGCCAGCAGCCCAACTGGGCTGGCTAATGAAAAACTGTTTTTT	CASSPTGLANEKLFF
NA	TRBV6-2/TRBV6-3	NA	TRBJ2-1	TGTGCCAGCAGTCAACTCGGGACAACAAGGTACAATGAGCAGTTCTTC	CASSQLGTTRYNEQFF
NA	TRBV10-2	NA	TRBJ1-2	TGCGCCAGCAGTACGGACATCGGTGGCTATGGCTACACCTTC	CASSTDIGGYGYTF
once	TRBV30	NA	TRBJ2-7	TGTGCCTGGAGTAAAGAGAGGGTGGGGTCCTACGAGCAGTACTTC	CAWSKERVGSYEQYF
NA	TRBV6-5	TRBD2	TRBJ2-7	TGTGCCAGCGGCGGGACTAGCGGGACTTCCTACGAGCAGTACTTC	CASGGTSGTSYEQYF
NA	TRBV28	NA	TRBJ1-2	TGTGCCAGCTGGAGCAACTATGGCTACACCTTC	CASWSNYGYTF
NA	TRBV7-9	TRBD1	TRBJ1-2	TGTGCCAGCAGCTTCCCCCGACAGGGGGATGGCTACACCTTC	CASSFPRQGDGYTF
NA	TRBV9	NA	TRBJ2-1	TGTGCCAGCAGCGTAACCGGCGGGACCGATGAGCAGTTCTTC	CASSVTGGTDEQFF
NA	TRBV19	TRBD2	TRBJ2-7	TGTGCCAGTAGTAGGGGACTAGCGTTGGACGAGCAGTACTTC	CASSRGLALDEQYF
NA	TRBV6-5	NA	TRBJ1-2	TGTGCCAGCAGTTACTCGCCAGCTAACTATGGCTACACCTTC	CASSYSPANYGYTF
once	TRBV24-1	TRBD1	TRBJ2-7	TGTGCCACCAGTGACCCTAGACAGGGTCGGGGCGAGCAGTACTTC	CATSDPRQGRGEQYF
NA	TRBV5-1	NA	TRBJ2-7	TGCGCCAGCAGCCTACAGGGTTACGAGCAGTACTTC	CASSLQGYEQYF
NA	TRBV28	TRBD2	TRBJ2-1	TGTGCCAGCAGTTTTGTCGGCGGGAGGTCCAATGAGCAGTTCTTC	CASSFVGGRSNEQFF
NA	TRBV5-1	TRBD1	TRBJ2-7	TGCGCCAGCACGACAGGGTTGGACTCCTACGAGCAGTACTTC	CASTTGLDSYEQYF
once	TRBV7-2	TRBD2	TRBJ2-1	TGTGCCAGCAGCTCCCCTGGGGGGGGACTAGCGGGTCCCTACAATGAGCAGTTCTTC	CASSSPGGGLAGPYNEQFF
once	TRBV4-1	NA	TRBJ1-1	TGCGCCAGCAGCCAAGGGGCAGGGTCCACTGAAGCTTTCTTT	CASSQGAGSTEAFF
NA	TRBV19	TRBD1	TRBJ1-1	TGTGCCAGTAGTATACTACAGGGGGGCGGCACTGAAGCTTTCTTT	CASSILQGGGTEAFF
NA	TRBV30	NA	TRBJ1-3	TGTGCCTGGAGTGCAATGGTTTCGGGAAACACCATATATTTT	CAWSAMVSGNTIYF
NA	TRBV29-1	TRBD2	TRBJ2-1	TGCAGCGTGGGAGGGTCATCCTACAATGAGCAGTTCTTC	CSVGGSSYNEQFF
NA	TRBV30	NA	TRBJ1-6	TGTGCCTGGAGTGTGGCAGGGTATTCACCCCTCCACTTT	CAWSVAGYSPLHF
NA	TRBV10-1	NA	TRBJ2-7	TGCGCCAGCAGTGAGTCGGGGCCCGGGTCAGCCGCCTACGAGCAGTACTTC	CASSESGPGSAAYEQYF
NA	TRBV28	TRBD2	TRBJ2-7	TGTGCCAGCAGTCTACCGACTAGCGGGACTCACAAAGAGTACGAGCAGTACTTC	CASSLPTSGTHKEYEQYF
NA	TRBV5-4	TRBD1	TRBJ1-4	TGTGCCAGCAGCTTGGCAGGGGGAAGGAATAATGAAAAACTGTTTTTT	CASSLAGGRNNEKLFF
NA	TRBV3-1/TRBV3-2	TRBD1	TRBJ1-2	TGTGCCAGCAGCTGGCCGGGACAGGGGGCTGCTGGCTACACCTTC	CASSWPGQGAAGYTF
NA	TRBV2	NA	TRBJ2-7	TGTGCCAGCAACGGCGGTCCGGGAGAGGGGAACGAGCAGTACTTC	CASNGGPGEGNEQYF
NA	TRBV7-3	NA	TRBJ2-2	TGTGCCAGCAGCCCCAAAGAAGGGGGACGGGGCACCGGGGAGCTGTTTTTT	CASSPKEGGRGTGELFF
NA	TRBV28	NA	TRBJ2-7	TGTGCCAGCAATAGCGATTCCTACGAGCAGTACTTC	CASNSDSYEQYF
NA	TRBV6-5	NA	TRBJ1-3	TGTGCCAGCAGTTACGCGGGCCAATCTGGAAACACCATATATTTT	CASSYAGQSGNTIYF
NA	TRBV7-9	TRBD1	TRBJ2-1	TGTGCCAGCAGCCCCCGGACAGGGGTGTCCTACAATGAGCAGTTCTTC	CASSPRTGVSYNEQFF
once	TRBV30	TRBD2	TRBJ2-5	TGTGCCTGGAGTGTTAGTCTAGCGGGAGGAGAGACCCAGTACTTC	CAWSVSLAGGETQYF
NA	TRBV21-1	NA	TRBJ1-4	TGTGCCAGCAGCAAAGAGGAAGATAATGAAAAACTGTTTTTT	CASSKEEDNEKLFF
NA	TRBV27	NA	TRBJ2-7	TGTGCCAGCAGTCCCGCCGGGACCTCCTACGAGCAGTACTTC	CASSPAGTSYEQYF